This TCR beta chain was sequenced for a study of Ad26.COV2.S vaccination and SARS-CoV-2 variants. In the study overall: Vaccine-arm donor from the placebo-controlled COV1001 Ad26.COV2.S trial.

TCRdb keeps only in-frame clones here, not all; method: immunoSEQ multiplex PCR. The table lists 360,000 or so clones, roughly 84% of them singletons. Broader study findings: Measurement of non-spike TCR breadth gave similar results in vaccine and placebo recipients. Vaccinees reportedly had broad spike-specific CD8+ and CD4+ T cell responses.

Comment on this clone: Antigen unknown.

From germline, CDR1 is SGHRS and CDR2 YFSETQ. The CDR3 consists of 14 residues. V was cut by 1 base and J by 6 bases, with 10 bases left in between. As for treatment: roughly 20 received Ad26.COV2.S at low or high dose, single or two shots; 5 received placebo; per-sample allocation not given. The samples date from day 63 after the first vaccine or placebo injection. Vaccination used an Ad26 vector expressing Wuhan-strain SARS-CoV-2 spike. This clonotype was obtained from a person aged 18-60 years who received the Ad26.COV2.S COVID-19 vaccine or a placebo. This chain links TRBV5-1 with TRBJ2-2; unclear D gene. The material was peripheral blood, obtained in a trial of Ad26.COV2.S vaccine versus placebo. The CDR3 sequence: CASSLISDPGELFF. CDR3 DNA sequence: TGCGCCAGCAGCTTGATTTCTGATCCCGGGGAGCTGTTTTTT.